These 8 T cell receptor beta chains were sequenced from one sample in a study of T cell repertoires in cytomegalovirus infection (dated by TCRdb to about 2019). The treatment or condition label for this specimen denotes: in vitro stimulation with specific CMV peptide epitopes to enrich CMV-specific T cells. The data were produced on an Illumina HiSeq 1500. TCRdb reran the public reads through fastp at Q25 and MiXCR, keeping productive beta chains. CDR3 protein sequences are deduplicated, and each keeps its most common genes and DNA. The sample table shows some 800,000 distinct CDR3 sequences, and around 29% are seen once. The top ten clones comprise over 10% of the sample. No antigen is known for these receptors. Specimen: cultured CD8+ T cells from PBMCs, collected from culture after CMV antigen stimulation. These TCRs come from a human donor in good health (CMV status not recorded). Some clones in this sample may be carry-over from other donors' samples.

This clonotype occurred a few times. The V call is TRBV4-2, the J call TRBJ2-3; the match to TRBD2 covers 8 bases. The J segment lost 6 bases and the V segment lost 1 base, leaving 6 bases of the junction unmatched. The CDR3 length is 15 residues. Germline lookup yields CDR1 LGHNA and CDR2 YNFKEQ. The CDR3 bases are TGTGCCAGCAGCCAAGGCCGGCGGGGGGAGGATACGCAGTATTTT. It encodes CASSQGRRGEDTQYF.

V is TRBV6-1 and J is TRBJ1-1; 7 positions match TRBD1. The ends lost 0 bases at V and 5 bases at J; junction bases unmatched: 6. Per the germline V gene, CDR1 is MNHNS and CDR2 is SASEGT. The CDR3 has 15 residues. The CDR3 here is CASSEAITGATEAFF. The CDR3 coding sequence is TGTGCCAGCAGTGAAGCCATTACAGGGGCGACTGAAGCTTTCTTT.

This clonotype was seen only a few times. Here the CDR3 DNA reads TGTGCCAGTAGTATAGGCCTAGTGGAGGCCCAGTACTTC. Residues: CASSIGLVEAQYF. This rearrangement joins TRBV19 to TRBJ2-5; D might be TRBD2 (5 bases). This CDR3 is built from 13 residues. The V and J ends lost 1 base and 9 bases respectively, with 12 bases between them. The V gene's germline CDR1 is LNHDA and CDR2 SQIVND (reference sequence).

V gene TRBV19 combines with J gene TRBJ1-5; a weak D match, TRBD1 (6 bases). The CDR3 length is 17 residues. V lost 6 bases to trimming and J lost 4 bases, with 22 bases between them. Looked up from germline, CDR1 is LNHDA and CDR2 is SQIVND (reference sequence). The CDR3 region is CASRTHPQGDKNQPQHF. In nucleotides, the CDR3 is TGTGCCAGTAGAACCCATCCACAAGGGGACAAGAATCAGCCCCAGCATTTT. Supplemented by reference TRBV19 and TRBJ1-5, the full variable domain reads DGGITQSPKYLFRKEGQNVTLSCEQNLNHDAMYWYRQDPGQGLRLIYYSQIVNDFQKGDIAEGYSVSREKKESFPLTVTSAQKNPTAFYLCASRTHPQGDKNQPQHFGDGTRLSIL.

This clonotype was picked up many times. This sequence joins TRBV7-2 and TRBJ2-1; TRBD2 is a possible D gene (6 bases). The CDR3 contains 13 residues. CDR1 and CDR2 from the germline V gene are SGHTA and FQGNSA. Trimming left V 5 bases short and J 7 bases short, with 12 bases between. The CDR3 protein is CASSGDLWNEQFF. The CDR3 DNA follows: TGTGCCAGCAGCGGGGACTTGTGGAATGAGCAGTTCTTC. The full variable domain, in which reference TRBV7-2 and TRBJ2-1 provide the parts outside the CDR3, is GAGVSQSPSNKVTEKGKDVELRCDPISGHTALYWYRQSLGQGLEFLIYFQGNSAPDKSGLPSDRFSAERTGGSVSTLTIQRTQQEDSAVYLCASSGDLWNEQFFGPGTRLTVL.

This chain uses TRBV25-1 with TRBJ1-1, with D possibly TRBD1 on 5 matching bases. CDR1 and CDR2 from the germline V gene are MGHDK and SYGVNS. The CDR3 totals 14 residues. V was trimmed by 4 bases and J by 3 bases, leaving 12 bases between them. The CDR3 DNA sequence: TGTGCCAGCAGTGGGTCCTTGGGGGACACTGAAGCTTTCTTT. Translation: CASSGSLGDTEAFF.

This clonotype showed up just a few times. V is TRBV6-2 or TRBV6-3 and J is TRBJ1-1; D not certain. V lost 3 bases to trimming and J lost 0 bases, with 8 bases between them. The germline V gene has CDR1 MNHEY and CDR2 SVGEGT. CDR3 length equals 14 residues. CDR3: CASSYLSVNTEAFF. The CDR3 DNA sequence: TGTGCCAGCAGTTATCTTTCGGTGAACACTGAAGCTTTCTTT.

J is TRBJ2-3 and V is TRBV7-6; 11 bases map to TRBD2. This CDR3 contains 18 residues. J was trimmed by 2 bases and V by 1 base; bases with no gene match: 8. In germline, CDR1 is SGHVS, CDR2 FNYEAQ. The CDR3 sequence is CASSLDTSGGRTTDTQYF. CDR3 in DNA: TGTGCCAGCAGCTTAGATACTAGCGGGGGCCGAACCACAGATACGCAGTATTTT.